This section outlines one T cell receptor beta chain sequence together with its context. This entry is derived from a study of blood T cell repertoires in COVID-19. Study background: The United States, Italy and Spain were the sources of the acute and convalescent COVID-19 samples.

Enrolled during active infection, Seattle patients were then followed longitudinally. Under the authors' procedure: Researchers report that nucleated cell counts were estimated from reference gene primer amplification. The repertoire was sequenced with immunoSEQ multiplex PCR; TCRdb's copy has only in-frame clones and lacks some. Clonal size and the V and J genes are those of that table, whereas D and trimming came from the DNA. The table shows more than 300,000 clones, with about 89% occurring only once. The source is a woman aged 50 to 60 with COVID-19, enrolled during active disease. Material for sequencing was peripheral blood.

Here the CDR3 reads CASSFTGQMNTEAFF. The CDR3 DNA reads TGTGCCAGCAGCTTCACGGGACAGATGAACACTGAAGCTTTCTTT. This chain uses TRBV7-2 with TRBJ1-1; TRBD1 agrees at 7 bases. The V and J ends lost 3 bases and 0 bases, in that order; junction bases with no gene match: 4. The CDR3 has 15 amino acids. Germline V gene sequence: CDR1 SGHTA, CDR2 FQGNSA.